The clone carrying this TCR beta chain showed up many times. Its antigen is undetermined. Time point denoted: healthy volunteer bleed at 6 weeks. It was unfractionated whole blood from which total RNA was extracted. Unique molecular identifiers were attached to individual cDNA molecules during library preparation. Authors' data handling: TCR counts had a median of approximately 87,000 per sample and spanned roughly 23,224 to 700,000. TCRdb called the RACE reads again in MiXCR, with one record for every CDR3 protein. TCRdb assigned the V and J calls; the authors' analysis was not used. This sample carries 65,000 to 95,000 distinct CDR3 sequences, 7% to 9.5% of them seen once, and the ten largest clones take approximately 1.5%. This record belongs to a study of human T cells and chemical hapten exposure. Study as a whole: Small differences in pooled library volume mainly drove the variation in TCR yields per sample.

Study conclusions and caveats: No shift was seen in TCRs above 1 in 1000 frequency with DPC sensitization.

V was shortened by 6 bases and J by 2 bases, with 15 bases between the two germline ends. The CDR3 is 15 amino acids. The chain has TRBV12-3 or TRBV12-4 and TRBJ2-3; TRBD2 is a possible D gene (6 bases). The clonotype originates from a female donor in good health. Some clones in this sample may be carry-over from other donors' samples. The specimen was whole blood. CDR3 residues: CASRPLAGFTDTQYF. The CDR3 coding sequence is TGTGCCAGCAGACCCTTGGCGGGGTTCACAGATACGCAGTATTTT.